In this sample, the clone carrying this TCR beta chain turned up a few times. Its matching antigen is unknown. Germline CDR1 reads LNHNV; CDR2 reads YYDKDF (reference sequence). With 0 bases removed from V and 6 bases from J, the gap between germline ends came to 3 bases. This CDR3 region has 12 residues. Using RNA template, CDR3s of TCR alpha and beta were amplified with iRepertoire arm-PCR. TCRdb ran MiXCR on the multiplex PCR reads and lists one entry per CDR3 protein. The sample shows around 350,000 distinct CDR3 sequences, 41% of them seen only once. The data belong to a study of glioma-infiltrating T cells. Study summary: Samples included WHO grade II oligodendrogliomas or astrocytomas and initial-diagnosis grade IV glioblastomas. Study conclusions and caveats: Non-neoplastic patients had below-expected tissue-blood divergence, while all gliomas exceeded expectation.

The specimen was glioma tissue, nonneoplastic brain tissue, or PBMCs (not recorded which). The genes are TRBV15 and TRBJ1-5; D unclear. The source is a human donor with low-grade glioma or glioblastoma, undergoing nonglioma brain surgery, or in good health (not recorded which). This CDR3 reads CATSRDRQPQHF. For the CDR3, the DNA is TGTGCCACCAGCAGAGATCGTCAGCCCCAGCATTTT.